This T cell receptor beta chain is drawn from a study of OX40 agonist ivuxolimab in advanced cancers. The germline gives CDR1 MNHEY, CDR2 SMNVEV (reference sequence). This CDR3 comprises 13 residues. Trimming removed 2 bases from V and 8 bases from J; junction bases left unmatched: 2. Assay: immunoSEQ multiplex PCR; the TCRdb copy retains only in-frame clones and omits some. The table includes some 15,000 clones, under 95% detected once. Specimen: CD4+ or CD8+ T cells sorted from blood, collected in a trial of the OX40 agonist ivuxolimab. This clonotype was sampled from an adult with an advanced solid tumor such as melanoma, head and neck, liver or kidney cancer. The genes are TRBV27 and TRBJ2-1, with 8 bases matching TRBD2. The CDR3 spells CASSLMTSDEQFF. The CDR3 DNA sequence: TGTGCCAGCAGTTTAATGACTAGCGATGAGCAGTTCTTC.